This record covers a single T cell receptor beta chain. The junction does not match germline at one end; this may be a read error. The data were produced by immunoSEQ multiplex PCR, yet TCRdb's version contains in-frame clones alone and is incomplete. The sample has 90,000 to 150,000 clones, more than 80% seen once. The germline gives CDR1 MGHRA, CDR2 YSYEKL. This CDR3 is 15 amino acids long. The sample originates from a study of control samples from healthy donors and cancer patients. The TCR originated in a man aged 50-60 years in good health. The gene calls are TRBV4-1 and TRBJ2-2; D possibly corresponds to TRBD2 (6 bases). Sequenced material: blood. Written as DNA, the CDR3 is TGCGCCAGCAGCCAAGGTTCGGGCGGGGACCGGGGAGCTGTTTTT. Translated: CASSQGSGGDRGAVF.